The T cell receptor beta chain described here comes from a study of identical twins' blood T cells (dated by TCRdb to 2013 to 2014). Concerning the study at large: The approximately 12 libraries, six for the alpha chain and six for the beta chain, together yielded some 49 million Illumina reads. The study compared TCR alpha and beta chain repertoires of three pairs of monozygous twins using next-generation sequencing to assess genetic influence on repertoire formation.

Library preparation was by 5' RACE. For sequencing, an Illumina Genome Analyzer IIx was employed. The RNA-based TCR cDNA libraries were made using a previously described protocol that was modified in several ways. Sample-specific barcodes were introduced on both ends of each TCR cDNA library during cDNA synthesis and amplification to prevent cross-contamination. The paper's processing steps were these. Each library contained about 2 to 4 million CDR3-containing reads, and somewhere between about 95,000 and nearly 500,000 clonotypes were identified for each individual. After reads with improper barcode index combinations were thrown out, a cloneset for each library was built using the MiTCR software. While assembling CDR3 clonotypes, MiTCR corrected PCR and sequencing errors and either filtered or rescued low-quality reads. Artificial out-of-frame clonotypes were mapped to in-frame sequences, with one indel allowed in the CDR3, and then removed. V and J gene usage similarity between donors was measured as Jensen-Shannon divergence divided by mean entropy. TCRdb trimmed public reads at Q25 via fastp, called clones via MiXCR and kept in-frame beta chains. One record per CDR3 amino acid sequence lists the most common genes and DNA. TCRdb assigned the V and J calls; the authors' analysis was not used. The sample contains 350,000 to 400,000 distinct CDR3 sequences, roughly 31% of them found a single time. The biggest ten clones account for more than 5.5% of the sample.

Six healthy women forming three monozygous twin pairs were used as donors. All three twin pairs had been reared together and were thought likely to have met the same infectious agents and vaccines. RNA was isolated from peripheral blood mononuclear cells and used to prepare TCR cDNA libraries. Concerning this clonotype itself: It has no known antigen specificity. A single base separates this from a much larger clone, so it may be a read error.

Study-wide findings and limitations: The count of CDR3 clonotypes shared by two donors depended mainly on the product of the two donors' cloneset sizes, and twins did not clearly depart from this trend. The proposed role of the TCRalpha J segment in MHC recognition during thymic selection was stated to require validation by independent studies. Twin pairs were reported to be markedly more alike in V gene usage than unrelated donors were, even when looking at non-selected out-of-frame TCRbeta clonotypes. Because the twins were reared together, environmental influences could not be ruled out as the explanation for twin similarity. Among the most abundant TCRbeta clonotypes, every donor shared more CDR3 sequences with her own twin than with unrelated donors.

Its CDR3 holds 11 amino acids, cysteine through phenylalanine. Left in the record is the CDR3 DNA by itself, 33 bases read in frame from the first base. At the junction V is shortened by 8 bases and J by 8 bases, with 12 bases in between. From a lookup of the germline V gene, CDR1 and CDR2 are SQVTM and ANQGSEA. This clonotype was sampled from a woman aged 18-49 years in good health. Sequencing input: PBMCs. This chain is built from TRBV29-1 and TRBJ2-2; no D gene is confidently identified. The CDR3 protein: CSIKIRGELFF. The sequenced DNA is TGCAGCATTAAAATTCGTGGGGAGCTGTTTTTT.